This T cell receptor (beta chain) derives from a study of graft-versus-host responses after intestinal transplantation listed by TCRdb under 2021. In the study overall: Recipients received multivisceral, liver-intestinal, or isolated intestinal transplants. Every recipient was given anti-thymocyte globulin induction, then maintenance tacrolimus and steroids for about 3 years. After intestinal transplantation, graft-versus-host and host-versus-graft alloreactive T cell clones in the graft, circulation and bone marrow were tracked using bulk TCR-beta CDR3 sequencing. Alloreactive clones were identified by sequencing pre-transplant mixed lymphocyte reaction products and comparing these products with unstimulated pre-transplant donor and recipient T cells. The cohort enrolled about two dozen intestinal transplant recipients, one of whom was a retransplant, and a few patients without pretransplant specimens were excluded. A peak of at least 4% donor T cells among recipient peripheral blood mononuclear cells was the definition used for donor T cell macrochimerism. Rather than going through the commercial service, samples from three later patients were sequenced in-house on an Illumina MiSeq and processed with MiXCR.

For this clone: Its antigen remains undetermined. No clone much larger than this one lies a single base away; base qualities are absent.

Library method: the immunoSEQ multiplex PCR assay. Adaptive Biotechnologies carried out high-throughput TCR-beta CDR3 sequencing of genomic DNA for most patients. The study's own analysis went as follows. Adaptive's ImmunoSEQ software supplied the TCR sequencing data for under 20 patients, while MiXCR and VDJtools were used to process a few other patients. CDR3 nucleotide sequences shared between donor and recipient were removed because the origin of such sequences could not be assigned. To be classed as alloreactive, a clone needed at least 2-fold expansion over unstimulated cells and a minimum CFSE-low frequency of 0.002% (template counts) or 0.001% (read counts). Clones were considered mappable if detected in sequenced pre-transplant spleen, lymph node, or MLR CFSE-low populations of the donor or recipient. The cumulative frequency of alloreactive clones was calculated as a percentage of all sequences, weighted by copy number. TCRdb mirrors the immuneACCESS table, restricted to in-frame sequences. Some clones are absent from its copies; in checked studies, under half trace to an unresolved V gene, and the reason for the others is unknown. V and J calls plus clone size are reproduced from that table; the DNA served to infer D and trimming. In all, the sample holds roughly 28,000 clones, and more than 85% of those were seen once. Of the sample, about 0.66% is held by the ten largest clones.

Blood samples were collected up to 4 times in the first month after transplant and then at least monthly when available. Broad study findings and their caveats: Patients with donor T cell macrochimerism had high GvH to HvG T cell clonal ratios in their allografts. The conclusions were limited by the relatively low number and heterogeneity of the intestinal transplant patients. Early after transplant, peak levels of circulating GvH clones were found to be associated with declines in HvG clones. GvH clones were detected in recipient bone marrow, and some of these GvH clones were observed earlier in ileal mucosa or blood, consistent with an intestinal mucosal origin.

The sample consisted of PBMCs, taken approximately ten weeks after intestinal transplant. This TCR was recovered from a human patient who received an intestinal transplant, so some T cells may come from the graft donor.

The DNA sequence follows: TGCGCCAGCAGCAATGCAGGGCCATTCAAGAACACTGAAGCTTTCTTT. It specifies CASSNAGPFKNTEAFF. The chain was built from TRBV5-1 and TRBJ1-1; perhaps TRBD1 is the D gene, with 5 bases matching. CDR1 is given as SGHRS and CDR2 as YFSETQ, both from the germline V gene. CDR3 length: 16 amino acids, cysteine to phenylalanine. Only the CDR3 portion is preserved as DNA: 48 bases, with reading frame beginning at the first base. V is cut by 4 bases and J by 1 base, and the space between the germline ends is 17 bases.